A single sample gave rise to the 25 T cell receptor beta chains below, sequenced in a study of monozygotic twins with inflammatory bowel disease. For each CDR3 protein, TCRdb gives one entry from its re-call of the 5' RACE reads, without DNA. This repertoire includes 350,000 to 400,000 distinct CDR3 sequences. Sequenced material: blood. These TCRs come from a human donor with ulcerative colitis or Crohn's disease, or a healthy co-twin of an affected twin (not recorded which).

This chain uses TRBV27 with TRBJ2-5; absent DNA, TCRdb's TRBD1 call cannot be checked. Per the germline V gene, CDR1 is MNHEY and CDR2 is SMNVEV (reference sequence). This CDR3 has 15 amino acids. CDR3 in amino acids: CASSELGQGSKTQYF.

The chain joins TRBV18 to TRBJ1-2. The CDR3 spans 13 residues. Germline CDR1 is KGHSH and CDR2 is LQKENI. CDR3: CASSPKGHYGYTF.

J is TRBJ2-4 and V is TRBV9; TCRdb selects TRBD2, and the lack of DNA leaves this call unchecked. Germline V gives CDR1 SGDLS, CDR2 YYNGEE. The length of the CDR3 is 16 residues. CDR3 protein: CASSVGLGLAKNIQYF.

The genes are TRBV7-8 and TRBJ2-1; absent DNA, TCRdb's TRBD1 call cannot be checked. Germline V gene lookup returns CDR1 SGHVS and CDR2 FQNEAQ. The CDR3 spans 15 residues. The CDR3 is CASSLMGGNSNEQFF.

J is TRBJ2-2 and V is TRBV5-1. This CDR3 comprises 15 residues. Germline lookup yields CDR1 SGHRS and CDR2 YFSETQ. The CDR3 is CPSSLLRSNTGELFF.

V gene TRBV7-2 combines with J gene TRBJ2-5. CDR1 and CDR2 (germline): SGHTA, FQGNSA. The CDR3 contains 15 residues. The CDR3 sequence: CASSPSLIEQETQYF.

The chain has TRBV7-9 and TRBJ2-7; TCRdb names TRBD2, which stays unverified in the absence of DNA. Per the germline V gene, CDR1 is SEHNR and CDR2 is FQNEAQ (reference sequence). The CDR3 is 15 amino acids. The CDR3 region is CASSLRQAEDYEQYF.

The chain couples TRBV5-1 to TRBJ2-1; no DNA is available, so the TRBD1 call from TCRdb remains unchecked. Per germline, CDR1 SGHRS and CDR2 YFSETQ. This CDR3 has 16 residues. CDR3 protein: CASSSLQGPLVMEQFF.

The chain combines TRBV6-2 or TRBV6-3 with TRBJ2-1; no DNA is available, so the TRBD1 call from TCRdb remains unchecked. Per the germline V gene, CDR1 is MNHEY and CDR2 is SVGEGT. This CDR3 has 15 residues. The CDR3 region is CASSYRGGALNEQFF.

The CDR3 spells CASSDSVGDEQFF. The chain combines TRBV6-4 with TRBJ2-1. Looked up from germline, CDR1 is MRHNA and CDR2 is SNTAGT. The CDR3 is made up of 13 amino acids.

V is TRBV7-9 and J is TRBJ1-2; TCRdb's D gene call, TRBD1, goes unchecked for lack of DNA. This CDR3 has 15 residues. Germline V gene lookup returns CDR1 SEHNR and CDR2 FQNEAQ (reference sequence). CDR3 residues: CASSGPGQINYGYTF.

The rearrangement links TRBV19 to TRBJ2-3. The CDR3 has 12 amino acids. Germline-derived CDR1 and CDR2 are LNHDA and SQIVND (reference sequence). CDR3 residues: CASRGWEDTQYF. The variable domain in full, with the rest retrieved from reference TRBV19 and TRBJ2-3, is DGGITQSPKYLFRKEGQNVTLSCEQNLNHDAMYWYRQDPGQGLRLIYYSQIVNDFQKGDIAEGYSVSREKKESFPLTVTSAQKNPTAFYLCASRGWEDTQYFGPGTRLTVL.

This chain uses TRBV11-2 with TRBJ2-2. The CDR3 is 15 amino acids. CDR1 is SGHAT and CDR2 is FQNNGV in the germline V gene. The CDR3 is CASSLVHANTGELFF.

The chain is built from TRBV13 and TRBJ1-1; the D call from TCRdb, TRBD1, cannot be confirmed without DNA. This CDR3 has 16 residues. Germline CDR1 is PRHDT and CDR2 is FYEKMQ (reference sequence). The CDR3: CASSLVRGRRNTEAFF.

V usage is TRBV20-1 and J usage is TRBJ1-6. The CDR3 sequence is 14 residues long. Looked up from germline, CDR1 is DFQATT and CDR2 is SNEGSKA (reference sequence). The CDR3 sequence is CSARVAGGNSPLHF.

The J gene is TRBJ2-2, the V gene TRBV7-9; TCRdb returns TRBD1, unconfirmable since there is no DNA. The CDR3 extends over 15 amino acids. CDR1 is SEHNR, CDR2 FQNEAQ, per germline (reference sequence). The CDR3 loop is CASSPEGGRIGELFF.

The V and J genes are TRBV5-1 and TRBJ1-2; TCRdb picks TRBD1, but there is no DNA to check that call. Germline CDR1 is SGHRS and CDR2 is YFSETQ. There are 14 residues in the CDR3. The CDR3 loop is CASSPVGHGGGYTF.

V and J are TRBV6-2 or TRBV6-3 and TRBJ1-5; absent DNA, TCRdb's TRBD1 call cannot be checked. This CDR3 region has 13 residues. Germline CDR1 reads MNHEY; CDR2 reads SVGEGT. This CDR3 is CASSPRDGQPQHF.

CDR3 sequence: CASADSLYEQYF. The rearrangement joins TRBV6-1 to TRBJ2-7; TCRdb gives TRBD1 as the D gene, but with no DNA this cannot be confirmed. The CDR3 runs to 12 residues. In germline, CDR1 is MNHNS, CDR2 SASEGT.

This chain connects TRBV4-3 to TRBJ2-2; lacking DNA, the TRBD1 call made by TCRdb goes unchecked. This CDR3 spans 16 amino acids. Germline V gene sequence: CDR1 LGHNA, CDR2 YSLEER. CDR3 sequence reads: CASSQQWQGNTGELFF.

The V call is TRBV12-3 or TRBV12-4, the J call TRBJ2-7; TCRdb designates TRBD2, a call that cannot be tested without DNA. CDR3 length: 14 amino acids. CDR3 in amino acids: CASSPWSGDYEQYF.

V and J are TRBV12-3 or TRBV12-4 and TRBJ2-7; absent DNA, TCRdb's TRBD2 call cannot be checked. This CDR3 contains 15 residues. CDR3 sequence: CASSPGLAGGYEQYF.

The V gene is TRBV11-2, the J gene TRBJ1-2. Germline CDR1 and CDR2: SGHAT and FQNNGV. This CDR3 contains 14 residues. CDR3 residues: CASSLDLGDYGYTF.

The chain carries TRBV28 and TRBJ2-3; as DNA is missing, the TRBD2 call by TCRdb cannot be tested. CDR3 length: 14 residues. CDR1 and CDR2 from the germline V gene are MDHEN and SYDVKM. The CDR3 sequence is CASSLNSGTDTQYF.

The CDR3 here is CASSLLPSGGEGDTQYF. The chain couples TRBV7-2 to TRBJ2-3; TCRdb gives TRBD2 as the D gene, but with no DNA this cannot be confirmed. In germline, CDR1 is SGHTA, CDR2 FQGNSA. The CDR3 consists of 17 residues. Complete variable domain (other parts from reference TRBV7-2 and TRBJ2-3): GAGVSQSPSNKVTEKGKDVELRCDPISGHTALYWYRQSLGQGLEFLIYFQGNSAPDKSGLPSDRFSAERTGGSVSTLTIQRTQQEDSAVYLCASSLLPSGGEGDTQYFGPGTRLTVL.